A selection of T cell receptor beta chains follows, all from one sample in a study of long-term antiretroviral therapy in people with HIV. Libraries were prepared by immunoSEQ multiplex PCR; TCRdb keeps only in-frame clonotypes and omits some of them. The sample lists tens of thousands of clones, less than 90% occurring once. The material was unsorted PBMCs, obtained 2 years after starting antiretroviral therapy. These receptors were taken from a man aged 50-59 years with HIV. The CDR3 runs from the conserved cysteine through the conserved F or W. Fields, in order: J gene, V gene, clone size, D gene, CDR3 DNA, CDR3 protein. D genes are given only for firm matches. Clone sizes are given selectively: once, few, many, or a class where the clone is expanded.

J: TRBJ2-7
V: TRBV7-9
size: NA
D: TRBD1
DNA: TGTGCCAGCAGCCCCCGGACAGGGGTGGTAAAATACGAGCAGTACTTC
CDR3: CASSPRTGVVKYEQYF

J: TRBJ1-2
V: TRBV6-6
size: NA
D: NA
DNA: TGTGCCAGCAGTTACTCGAGCAGTCAGAACTATGGCTACACCTTC
CDR3: CASSYSSSQNYGYTF

J: TRBJ2-3
V: TRBV13
size: NA
D: NA
DNA: TGTGCCAGCAGCTTATTAGGGGATAGCACAGATACGCAGTATTTT
CDR3: CASSLLGDSTDTQYF

J: TRBJ1-2
V: TRBV6-5
size: NA
D: TRBD1
DNA: TGTGCCAGCAGTTACTCGGGGACAGGGGCGGAAGGCTACACCTTC
CDR3: CASSYSGTGAEGYTF

J: TRBJ2-3
V: TRBV5-1
size: NA
D: NA
DNA: TGCGCCAGCAGCTCAGGGTTGAGAACAGATACGCAGTATTTT
CDR3: CASSSGLRTDTQYF

J: TRBJ2-5
V: TRBV5-5
size: NA
D: NA
DNA: TGTGCCAGCAGCCTTCCGGGTCCGGTCAGGACCCAGTACTTC
CDR3: CASSLPGPVRTQYF

J: TRBJ2-7
V: TRBV7-2
size: NA
D: NA
DNA: TGTGCCAGCAGCCCCATAAGGGGAGGGGGCCTTCAGTACTTC
CDR3: CASSPIRGGGLQYF

J: TRBJ2-7
V: TRBV28
size: NA
D: NA
DNA: TGTGCCAGCAGTTTAGCCCGAGGTTGGATCTCCGAGCAGTACTTC
CDR3: CASSLARGWISEQYF

J: TRBJ2-7
V: TRBV30
size: few
D: NA
DNA: TGTGCCTGCATTCGCGACCCCTCCAACTACGAGCAGTACTTC
CDR3: CACIRDPSNYEQYF

J: TRBJ2-1
V: TRBV27
size: NA
D: NA
DNA: TGTGCCAGCAGTTTAACGACCTGGAGTGAGCAGTTCTTC
CDR3: CASSLTTWSEQFF

J: TRBJ1-1
V: TRBV18
size: NA
D: TRBD1
DNA: TGTGCCAGCTCACCTACAGGGGGGAGCACTGAAGCTTTCTTT
CDR3: CASSPTGGSTEAFF

J: TRBJ2-3
V: TRBV9
size: few
D: NA
DNA: TGTGCCAGCAGCCTGGCCCAAAATGAGGCTACGCAGTATTTT
CDR3: CASSLAQNEATQYF

J: TRBJ2-7
V: TRBV28
size: NA
D: NA
DNA: TGTGCCAGCACCCCTAGAGGGGCTATCACCTACGAGCAGTACTTC
CDR3: CASTPRGAITYEQYF